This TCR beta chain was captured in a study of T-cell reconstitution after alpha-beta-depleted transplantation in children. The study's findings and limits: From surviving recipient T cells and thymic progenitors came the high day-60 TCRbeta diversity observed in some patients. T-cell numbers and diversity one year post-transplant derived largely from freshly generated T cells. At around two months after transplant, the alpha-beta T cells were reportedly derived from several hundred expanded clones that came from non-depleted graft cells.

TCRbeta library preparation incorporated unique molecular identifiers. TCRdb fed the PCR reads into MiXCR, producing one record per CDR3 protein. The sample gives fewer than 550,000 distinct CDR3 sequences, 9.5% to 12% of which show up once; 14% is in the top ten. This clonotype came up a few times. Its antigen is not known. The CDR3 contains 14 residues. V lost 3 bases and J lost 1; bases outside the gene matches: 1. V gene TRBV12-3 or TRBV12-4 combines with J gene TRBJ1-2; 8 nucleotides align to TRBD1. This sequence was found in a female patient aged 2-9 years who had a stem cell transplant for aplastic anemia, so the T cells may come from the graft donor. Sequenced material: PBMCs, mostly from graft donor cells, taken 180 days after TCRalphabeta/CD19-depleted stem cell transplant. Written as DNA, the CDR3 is TGTGCCAGCAGTTTGACAGGGGATAACTATGGCTACACCTTC. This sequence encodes CASSLTGDNYGYTF.